One TCR beta chain is described in this entry. Antigen: not known. TCRdb re-derived calls from the reads in MiXCR, one entry per CDR3 protein. Seen here are around 81,000 distinct CDR3 sequences, around 42% observed once, and the top ten hold approximately 93%. The sample originates from a study of T cell repertoires in cytomegalovirus infection. Looking at the study overall: Recently identified HLA-C-restricted and well-studied HLA-B-restricted CMV epitopes were used.

V was shortened by 3 bases and J by 14 bases, with 16 bases between the two germline ends. The CDR3 contains 13 residues. Sample: CD8+ T cells from cultured PBMCs, taken from culture after CMV antigen stimulation. The source of this sequence is a human donor in good health (CMV status not recorded). Some clones in this sample may be carry-over from other donors' samples. The V and J genes are TRBV23-1 and TRBJ2-2; the D call may be TRBD1 or TRBD2 (5 bases each). TRBV23-1 is noted as an ORF with a role that remains uncertain. The CDR3 region has the DNA TGCGCCAGCAGTCAGCCGGGGCCCGCGGTTCTGTTTTTT. Translation: CASSQPGPAVLFF.